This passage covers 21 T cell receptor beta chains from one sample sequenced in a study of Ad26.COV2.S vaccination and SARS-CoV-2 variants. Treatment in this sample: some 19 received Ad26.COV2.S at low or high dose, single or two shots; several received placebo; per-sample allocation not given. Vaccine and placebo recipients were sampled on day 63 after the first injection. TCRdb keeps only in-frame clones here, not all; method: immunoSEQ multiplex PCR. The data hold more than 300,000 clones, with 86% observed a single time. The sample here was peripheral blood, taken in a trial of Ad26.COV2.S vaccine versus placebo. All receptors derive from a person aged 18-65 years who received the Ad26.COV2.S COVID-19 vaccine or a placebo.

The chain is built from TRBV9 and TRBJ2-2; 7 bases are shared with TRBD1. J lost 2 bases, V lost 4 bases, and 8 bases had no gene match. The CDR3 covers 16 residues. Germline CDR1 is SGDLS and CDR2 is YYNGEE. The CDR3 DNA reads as TGTGCCAGCAGCTCACAGACAGGGAGCAACACCGGGGAGCTGTTTTTT. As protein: CASSSQTGSNTGELFF. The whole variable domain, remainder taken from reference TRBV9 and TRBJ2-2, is DSGVTQTPKHLITATGQRVTLRCSPRSGDLSVYWYQQSLDQGLQFLIQYYNGEERAKGNILERFSAQQFPDLHSELNLSSLELGDSALYFCASSSQTGSNTGELFFGEGSRLTVL.

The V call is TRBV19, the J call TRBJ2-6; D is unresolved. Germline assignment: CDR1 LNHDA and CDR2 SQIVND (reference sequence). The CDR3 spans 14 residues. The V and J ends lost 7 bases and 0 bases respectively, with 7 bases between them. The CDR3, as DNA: TGTGCCAGTACATTTAACTCTGGGGCCAACGTCCTGACTTTC. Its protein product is CASTFNSGANVLTF.

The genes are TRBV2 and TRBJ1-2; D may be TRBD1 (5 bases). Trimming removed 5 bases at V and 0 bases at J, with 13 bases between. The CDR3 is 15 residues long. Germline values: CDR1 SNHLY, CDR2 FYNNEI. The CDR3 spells CASSLGTFTNYGYTF. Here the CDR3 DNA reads TGTGCCAGCAGTTTAGGGACGTTTACTAACTATGGCTACACCTTC.

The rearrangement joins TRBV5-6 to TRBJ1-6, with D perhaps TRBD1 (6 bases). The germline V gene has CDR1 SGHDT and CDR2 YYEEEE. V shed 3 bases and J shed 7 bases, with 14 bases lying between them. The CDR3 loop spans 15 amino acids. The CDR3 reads CASSYGQRLNSPLHF. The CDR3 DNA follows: TGTGCCAGCAGCTACGGACAGAGGTTGAATTCACCCCTCCACTTT.

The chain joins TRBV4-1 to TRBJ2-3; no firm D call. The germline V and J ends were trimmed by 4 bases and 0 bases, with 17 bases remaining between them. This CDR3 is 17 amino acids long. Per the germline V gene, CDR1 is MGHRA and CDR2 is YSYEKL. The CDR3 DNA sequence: TGCGCCAGCAGCCCCTCGCGGCTCAGGCAAAGCACAGATACGCAGTATTTT. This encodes CASSPSRLRQSTDTQYF.

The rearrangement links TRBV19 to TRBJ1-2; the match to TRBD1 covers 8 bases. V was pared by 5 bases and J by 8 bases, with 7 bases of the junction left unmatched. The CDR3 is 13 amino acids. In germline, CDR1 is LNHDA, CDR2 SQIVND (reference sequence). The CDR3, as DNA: TGTGCCAGTAGTCAGGGGGCCCCCGAGGGCTACACCTTC. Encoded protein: CASSQGAPEGYTF.

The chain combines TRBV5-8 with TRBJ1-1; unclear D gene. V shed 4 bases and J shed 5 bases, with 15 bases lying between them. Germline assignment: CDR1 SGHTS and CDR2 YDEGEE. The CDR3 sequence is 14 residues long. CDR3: CASSPGSLRTEAFF. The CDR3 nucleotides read TGTGCCAGCAGCCCGGGGTCTCTACGGACTGAAGCTTTCTTT.

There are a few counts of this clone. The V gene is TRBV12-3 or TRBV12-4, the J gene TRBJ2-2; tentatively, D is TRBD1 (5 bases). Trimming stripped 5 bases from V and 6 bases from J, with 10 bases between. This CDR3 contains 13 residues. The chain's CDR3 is CASSPQGPGELFF. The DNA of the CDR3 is TGTGCCAGCAGTCCCCAGGGCCCCGGGGAGCTGTTTTTT.

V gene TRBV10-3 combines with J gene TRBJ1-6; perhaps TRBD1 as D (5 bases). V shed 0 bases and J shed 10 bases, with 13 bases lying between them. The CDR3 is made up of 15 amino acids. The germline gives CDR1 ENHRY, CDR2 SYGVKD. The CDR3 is CAISESGEGWSPLHF. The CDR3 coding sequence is TGTGCCATCAGTGAGTCAGGGGAGGGCTGGTCACCCCTCCACTTT.

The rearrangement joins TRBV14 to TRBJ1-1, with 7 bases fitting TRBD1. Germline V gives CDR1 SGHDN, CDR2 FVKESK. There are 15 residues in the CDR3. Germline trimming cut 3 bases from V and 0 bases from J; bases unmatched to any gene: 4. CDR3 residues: CASSQRTGLNTEAFF. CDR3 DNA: TGTGCCAGCAGCCAGAGGACAGGACTGAACACTGAAGCTTTCTTT.

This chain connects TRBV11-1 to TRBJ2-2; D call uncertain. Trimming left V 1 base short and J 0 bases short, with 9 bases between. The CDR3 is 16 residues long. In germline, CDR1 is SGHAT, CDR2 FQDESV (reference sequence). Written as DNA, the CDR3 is TGTGCCAGCAGCTTAGAGGGCTATACGAACACCGGGGAGCTGTTTTTT. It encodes CASSLEGYTNTGELFF.

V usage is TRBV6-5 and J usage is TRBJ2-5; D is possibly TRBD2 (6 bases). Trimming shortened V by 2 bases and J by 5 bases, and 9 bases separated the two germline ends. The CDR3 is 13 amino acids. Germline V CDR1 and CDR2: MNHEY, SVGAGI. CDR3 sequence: CASSYGAGETQYF. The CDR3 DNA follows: TGTGCCAGCAGTTACGGGGCGGGGGAGACCCAGTACTTC.

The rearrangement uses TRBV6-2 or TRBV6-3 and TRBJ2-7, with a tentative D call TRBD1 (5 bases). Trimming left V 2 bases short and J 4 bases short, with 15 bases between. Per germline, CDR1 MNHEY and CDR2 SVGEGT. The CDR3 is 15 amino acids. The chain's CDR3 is CASSYRGEPPYEQYF. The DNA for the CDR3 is TGTGCCAGCAGTTACAGGGGTGAACCCCCTTACGAGCAGTACTTC.

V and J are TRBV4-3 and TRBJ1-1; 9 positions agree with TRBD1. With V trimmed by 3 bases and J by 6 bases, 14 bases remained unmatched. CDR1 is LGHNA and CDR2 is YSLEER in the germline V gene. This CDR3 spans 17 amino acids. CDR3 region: CASSQNIPRTGEAEAFF. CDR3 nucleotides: TGCGCCAGCAGCCAGAATATTCCCAGGACAGGGGAGGCTGAAGCTTTCTTT.

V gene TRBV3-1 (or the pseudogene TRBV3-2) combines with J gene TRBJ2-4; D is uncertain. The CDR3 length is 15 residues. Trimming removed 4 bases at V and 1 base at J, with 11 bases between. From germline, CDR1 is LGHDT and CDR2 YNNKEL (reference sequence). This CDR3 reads CASSRTNPAKNIQYF. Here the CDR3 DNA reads TGTGCCAGCAGCCGAACAAACCCCGCCAAAAACATTCAGTACTTC.

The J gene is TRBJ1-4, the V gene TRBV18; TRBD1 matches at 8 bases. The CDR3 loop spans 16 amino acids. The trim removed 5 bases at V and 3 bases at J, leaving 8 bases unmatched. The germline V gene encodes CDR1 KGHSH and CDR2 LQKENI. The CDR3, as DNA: TGTGCCAGCTCAGCGACTCAGGGGGCCGCTAATGAAAAACTGTTTTTT. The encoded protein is CASSATQGAANEKLFF.

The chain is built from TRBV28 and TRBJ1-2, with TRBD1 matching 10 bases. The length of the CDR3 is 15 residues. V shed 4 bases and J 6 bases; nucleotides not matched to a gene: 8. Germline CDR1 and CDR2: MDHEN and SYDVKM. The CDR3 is CASSSPGQGTHGYTF. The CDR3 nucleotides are TGTGCCAGCAGTTCGCCGGGACAGGGGACTCATGGCTACACCTTC.

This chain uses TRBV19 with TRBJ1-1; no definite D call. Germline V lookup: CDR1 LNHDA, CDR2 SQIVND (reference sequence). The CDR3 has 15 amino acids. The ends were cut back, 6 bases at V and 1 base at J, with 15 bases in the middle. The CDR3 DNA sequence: TGTGCCAGTAGAAGGGTGGGCCCCTCGAACACTGAAGCTTTCTTT. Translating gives CASRRVGPSNTEAFF. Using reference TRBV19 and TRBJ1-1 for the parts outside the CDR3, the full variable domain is DGGITQSPKYLFRKEGQNVTLSCEQNLNHDAMYWYRQDPGQGLRLIYYSQIVNDFQKGDIAEGYSVSREKKESFPLTVTSAQKNPTAFYLCASRRVGPSNTEAFFGQGTRLTVV.

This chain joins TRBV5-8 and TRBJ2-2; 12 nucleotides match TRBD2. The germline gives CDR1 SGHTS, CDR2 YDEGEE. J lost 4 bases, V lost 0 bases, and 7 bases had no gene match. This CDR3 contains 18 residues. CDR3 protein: CASSLALGLAGLTGELFF. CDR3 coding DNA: TGTGCCAGCAGCTTGGCTCTTGGACTAGCGGGACTCACCGGGGAGCTGTTTTTT.

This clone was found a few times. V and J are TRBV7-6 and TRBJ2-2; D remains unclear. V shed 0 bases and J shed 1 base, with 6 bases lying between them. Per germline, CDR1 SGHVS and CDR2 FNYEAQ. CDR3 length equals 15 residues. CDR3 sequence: CASSLAPGNTGELFF. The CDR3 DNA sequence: TGTGCCAGCAGCTTAGCCCCAGGGAACACCGGGGAGCTGTTTTTT. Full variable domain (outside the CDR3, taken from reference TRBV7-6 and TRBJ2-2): GAGVSQSPRYKVTKRGQDVALRCDPISGHVSLYWYRQALGQGPEFLTYFNYEAQQDKSGLPNDRFSAERPEGSISTLTIQRTEQRDSAMYRCASSLAPGNTGELFFGEGSRLTVL.

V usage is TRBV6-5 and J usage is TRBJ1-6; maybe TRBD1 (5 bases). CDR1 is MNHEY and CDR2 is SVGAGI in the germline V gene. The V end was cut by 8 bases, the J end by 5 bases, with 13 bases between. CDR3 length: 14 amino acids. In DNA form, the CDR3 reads TGTGCCAGCTACGGGACCTCAGATAATTCACCCCTCCACTTT. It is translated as CASYGTSDNSPLHF.